This entry is about one T cell receptor beta chain. No antigen is known for it. This CDR3 has 15 residues. Trimming pared 6 bases from V and 8 bases from J, leaving 19 bases between. Germline CDR1 reads KGHSH; CDR2 reads LQKENI. Newly diagnosed hyperthyroidism, duration under 2 months, in patients aged 18 to 65. Patients showing uncontrolled infection, other autoimmune disease, pregnancy or lactation were ineligible. The source of the sample is a study of T cells in Graves' hyperthyroidism and ophthalmopathy. Study-wide findings and caveats: Clonotypes that were expanded in thyroid above 0.001 mostly appeared in blood too.

Template material for amplifying TCR beta CDR3 regions consisted of RNA transcripts. The primer set for the first-round RT-PCR of the TCR CDR3 was HTBI. TCRdb called the multiplex PCR reads again in MiXCR, with one record for every CDR3 protein. Of hundreds of thousands of distinct CDR3 sequences detected, around 14% appear once; the ten largest clones hold approximately 7.5%. The sample taken for sequencing was blood. The chain uses TRBV18 and TRBJ1-4; unclear D gene. The receptor comes from a woman younger than 30 with Graves' hyperthyroidism. CDR3 bases: TGTGCCAGCTCGCCCGACGGGATGGTGAAGGAAAAACTGTTTTTT. Translation: CASSPDGMVKEKLFF.